One and the same sample provided the 26 T cell receptor beta chains below, sequenced in a study of radiotherapy plus CTLA-4 blockade in lung cancer. TCRdb's table, derived via immunoSEQ multiplex PCR, lists solely in-frame clones and lacks some. Altogether approximately 100,000 clones are present, roughly 80% being singletons, with the ten largest covering 3% to 3.5%. The input for sequencing was peripheral blood, taken from a patient treated with radiotherapy plus ipilimumab. Source of these receptors: a human donor with non-small cell lung cancer who had a partial response to radiotherapy plus ipilimumab.

The chain links TRBV6-5 to TRBJ1-1, with a tentative D call TRBD1 (6 bases). The germline V gene has CDR1 MNHEY and CDR2 SVGAGI. The CDR3 extends over 14 amino acids. V lost 4 bases, J lost 1 base, and 10 bases lay in between. The CDR3, as DNA: TGTGCCAGCAGTTCACCGGGACAGAACACTGAAGCTTTCTTT. Its protein product is CASSSPGQNTEAFF.

The rearrangement uses TRBV30 and TRBJ2-3; TRBD2 matches at 12 bases. Germline CDR1 GTSNPN, CDR2 SVGIG (reference sequence). V trimming: 5 bases; J trimming: 5 bases; junction bases outside the gene matches: 8. The CDR3 spans 15 residues. The CDR3 DNA is TGTGCCTGGGCGCGACTAGCGGGAGTTATAGATACGCAGTATTTT. The encoded protein is CAWARLAGVIDTQYF.

The rearrangement joins TRBV7-6 to TRBJ2-5; D possibly corresponds to TRBD2 (6 bases). The CDR3 is 13 amino acids. The V gene's germline CDR1 is SGHVS and CDR2 FNYEAQ. The V and J ends lost 5 bases and 5 bases respectively, with 12 bases between them. The CDR3 nucleotides read TGTGCCAGCAGCCCAAGACTAGAGGAGACCCAGTACTTC. This sequence encodes CASSPRLEETQYF.

V is TRBV11-2 and J is TRBJ2-7, with a possible D match to TRBD2 (6 bases). CDR3 length: 16 amino acids. The V gene's germline CDR1 is SGHAT and CDR2 FQNNGV. Trimming cost V 1 base and J 0 bases, with 13 bases left between them. The CDR3 coding sequence is TGTGCCAGCAGCTTAGGATGGGACTCCTTCTCCTACGAGCAGTACTTC. Translated: CASSLGWDSFSYEQYF.

CDR3 in DNA: TGTGCTAGTGGTTTCGGCGGTGAAGAGACCCAGTACTTC. Translated, it gives CASGFGGEETQYF. V and J are TRBV12-5 and TRBJ2-5, with D uncertain. V dropped 3 bases and J dropped 3 bases, with 8 bases sitting between them. The CDR3 consists of 13 residues. The germline V gene encodes CDR1 LGHNT and CDR2 FRNRAP.

This chain connects TRBV4-2 to TRBJ1-1, with D tentatively TRBD1 (6 bases). V was trimmed by 2 bases and J by 5 bases, leaving 15 bases between them. CDR3 length: 15 amino acids. Germline assignment: CDR1 LGHNA and CDR2 YNFKEQ. The CDR3 DNA is TGTGCCAGCAGCCAACCGGGACAACCTGGGACTGAAGCTTTCTTT. The encoded protein is CASSQPGQPGTEAFF.

The chain joins TRBV18 to TRBJ2-5, with 7 bases matching TRBD1. V shed 4 bases and J 3 bases; nucleotides not matched to a gene: 2. The CDR3 is 13 amino acids. Germline CDR1 reads KGHSH; CDR2 reads LQKENI. CDR3 coding DNA: TGTGCCAGCTCACGTGGACAGGAAGAGACCCAGTACTTC. This gives the protein CASSRGQEETQYF.

The chain carries TRBV28 and TRBJ2-7, with 13 bases that match TRBD2. V lost 5 bases, J lost 7 bases, and 11 bases stayed unmatched. This CDR3 spans 16 amino acids. Germline CDR1 and CDR2: MDHEN and SYDVKM. CDR3 sequence (DNA): TGTGCCAGCAGTCCAACCGGACTAGCGGGAGTTTGGGAGCAGTACTTC. It is translated as CASSPTGLAGVWEQYF.

The chain is built from TRBV19 and TRBJ2-1; no clear D gene. CDR1 and CDR2 (germline): LNHDA, SQIVND (reference sequence). Trimming cost V 3 bases and J 7 bases, with 7 bases left between them. The CDR3 has 12 amino acids. The CDR3 sequence: CASSILFNEQFF. CDR3 bases: TGTGCCAGTAGTATCCTTTTTAATGAGCAGTTCTTC. The variable domain in full, with the rest retrieved from reference TRBV19 and TRBJ2-1, is DGGITQSPKYLFRKEGQNVTLSCEQNLNHDAMYWYRQDPGQGLRLIYYSQIVNDFQKGDIAEGYSVSREKKESFPLTVTSAQKNPTAFYLCASSILFNEQFFGPGTRLTVL.

This clone was found a few times. The chain is built from TRBV30 and TRBJ1-4, with 7 nucleotides matching TRBD1. V gave up 0 bases and J gave up 3 bases; unmatched junction bases: 4. CDR1 is GTSNPN and CDR2 is SVGIG in the germline V gene (reference sequence). There are 15 residues in the CDR3. The CDR3 DNA reads as TGTGCCTGGAGTGTAAAGGGGGCTGCTAATGAAAAACTGTTTTTT. Translating it yields CAWSVKGAANEKLFF.

The chain is built from TRBV2 and TRBJ2-3, with D perhaps TRBD2 (6 bases). Trimming cost V 4 bases and J 3 bases, with 14 bases left between them. The CDR3 spans 15 residues. CDR1 and CDR2 (germline): SNHLY, FYNNEI. In nucleotides, the CDR3 is TGTGCCAGCAGTGTACGGAGGGCCGGGACAGATACGCAGTATTTT. Protein product: CASSVRRAGTDTQYF.

This chain links TRBV6-5 with TRBJ1-2; TRBD1 aligns across 8 bases. The CDR3 spans 14 residues. V was pared by 5 bases and J by 8 bases, with 10 bases of the junction left unmatched. Germline CDR1 is MNHEY and CDR2 is SVGAGI. The chain's CDR3 is CASSERRGPLGYTF. The CDR3 bases are TGTGCCAGCAGTGAGCGCAGGGGGCCTTTGGGCTACACCTTC.

The rearrangement links TRBV6-5 to TRBJ1-6; D possibly corresponds to TRBD1 (6 bases). V was shortened by 6 bases and J by 8 bases, with 17 bases between the two germline ends. The CDR3 totals 15 residues. CDR1 MNHEY and CDR2 SVGAGI come from the germline V gene. In DNA form, the CDR3 reads TGTGCCAGCAGCACCGTTTCGGACAGAGATTCACCCCTCCACTTT. Translation gives CASSTVSDRDSPLHF.

This clone occurred a few times. The chain joins TRBV2 to TRBJ2-7; no firm D call. V gave up 7 bases and J gave up 2 bases, with 9 bases separating them. Germline CDR1 and CDR2: SNHLY and FYNNEI. This CDR3 has 12 residues. The CDR3 DNA sequence: TGTGCCAGCAAGCCCCGAGCCTACGAGCAGTACTTC. Translated: CASKPRAYEQYF.

Here the CDR3 reads CASSQGQGLTYEQYF. As DNA, the CDR3 is TGTGCCAGCTCCCAAGGACAGGGACTGACCTACGAGCAGTACTTC. The gene calls are TRBV18 and TRBJ2-7, with TRBD1 matching 8 bases. The length of the CDR3 is 15 residues. The V gene's germline CDR1 is KGHSH and CDR2 LQKENI. The trim removed 6 bases at V and 2 bases at J, leaving 9 bases unmatched. Using reference TRBV18 and TRBJ2-7 for the parts outside the CDR3, the full variable domain is NAGVMQNPRHLVRRRGQEARLRCSPMKGHSHVYWYRQLPEEGLKFMVYLQKENIIDESGMPKERFSAEFPKEGPSILRIQQVVRGDSAAYFCASSQGQGLTYEQYFGPGTRLTVT.

V usage is TRBV7-3 and J usage is TRBJ2-5; D might be TRBD1 (5 bases). V was clipped by 1 base and J by 4 bases, with 13 bases between them. The CDR3 covers 15 residues. In germline, CDR1 is SGHTA, CDR2 FQGTGA. CDR3 region: CASSLNPGKGETQYF. The CDR3 coding sequence is TGTGCCAGCAGCTTAAATCCAGGGAAAGGAGAGACCCAGTACTTC.

V usage is TRBV2 and J usage is TRBJ2-2; 7 bases map to TRBD1. The V and J ends lost 6 bases and 1 base, in that order; junction bases with no gene match: 5. This CDR3 spans 15 amino acids. CDR1 is SNHLY, CDR2 FYNNEI, per germline. The chain's CDR3 is CASRGQAVNTGELFF. The CDR3, as DNA: TGTGCCAGCAGAGGACAGGCCGTGAACACCGGGGAGCTGTTTTTT. Variable domain in full (rest from reference TRBV2 and TRBJ2-2): EPEVTQTPSHQVTQMGQEVILRCVPISNHLYFYWYRQILGQKVEFLVSFYNNEISEKSEIFDDQFSVERPDGSNFTLKIRSTKLEDSAMYFCASRGQAVNTGELFFGEGSRLTVL.

V gene TRBV2 combines with J gene TRBJ2-5; maybe TRBD2 (5 bases). Trimming removed 4 bases at V and 2 bases at J, with 5 bases between. Germline CDR1 reads SNHLY; CDR2 reads FYNNEI. The CDR3 covers 12 residues. The CDR3 sequence: CASSGGQETQYF. CDR3 nucleotides: TGTGCCAGCAGTGGCGGGCAAGAGACCCAGTACTTC.

The count of this clone is one. The chain uses TRBV6-1 and TRBJ2-3; 8 bases agree with TRBD2. The CDR3 loop spans 16 amino acids. The germline CDR1 and CDR2 sequences are MNHNS and SASEGT. Trimming at V came to 0 bases and at J to 2 bases, leaving 4 bases not matched to a gene. The CDR3 DNA is TGTGCCAGCAGTGAAGCTAAGCGGGGGTACACAGATACGCAGTATTTT. This codes for CASSEAKRGYTDTQYF.

This chain uses TRBV18 with TRBJ2-5; D is unclear. Germline V gene sequence: CDR1 KGHSH, CDR2 LQKENI. There are 13 residues in the CDR3. Trimming took off 2 bases at V and 5 bases at J, with 9 bases between the two ends. In DNA form, the CDR3 reads TGTGCCAGCTCACCAACAGACGACGAGACCCAGTACTTC. The encoded protein is CASSPTDDETQYF.

V and J are TRBV6-5 and TRBJ1-4, with 7 bases fitting TRBD1. CDR1 is MNHEY and CDR2 is SVGAGI in the germline V gene. The CDR3 runs 15 residues. Losses at the gene ends were 6 bases for V and 1 base for J; bases not matched to a gene: 5. CDR3 nucleotide sequence: TGTGCCAGCAGCGGGACAGTGGGAACTAATGAAAAACTGTTTTTT. Its protein is CASSGTVGTNEKLFF.

The chain combines TRBV28 with TRBJ2-7; perhaps TRBD1 as D (5 bases). This CDR3 region has 12 residues. Trimming pared 2 bases from V and 4 bases from J, leaving 6 bases between. Germline CDR1 is MDHEN and CDR2 is SYDVKM. This chain's CDR3 is CASSLRGYEQYF. The CDR3 DNA follows: TGTGCCAGCAGTTTAAGGGGTTACGAGCAGTACTTC.

V and J are TRBV5-1 and TRBJ2-1, with 12 bases lining up with TRBD1. This CDR3 comprises 19 residues. Germline values: CDR1 SGHRS, CDR2 YFSETQ. Trimming cost V 0 bases and J 5 bases; bases outside gene matches: 12. The CDR3 region is CASSLEFGTGGIMDNEQFF. DNA of the CDR3: TGCGCCAGCAGCTTGGAGTTCGGGACAGGGGGCATAATGGACAATGAGCAGTTCTTC.

V and J are TRBV29-1 and TRBJ2-7, with 7 bases aligning to TRBD2. J lost 3 bases, V lost 7 bases, and 6 bases had no gene match. The germline V gene has CDR1 SQVTM and CDR2 ANQGSEA. This CDR3 is 12 amino acids long. The CDR3 is CSAATGGYEQYF. The CDR3 region has the DNA TGCAGCGCCGCAACGGGAGGCTACGAGCAGTACTTC.

The chain employs TRBV6-6 and TRBJ2-7; the match to TRBD1 covers 9 bases. The length of the CDR3 is 15 residues. CDR1 MNHNY and CDR2 SVGAGI come from the germline V gene (reference sequence). Germline trimming cut 2 bases from V and 3 bases from J; bases unmatched to any gene: 5. CDR3 sequence: CASSYQTGGIYEQYF. CDR3 nucleotides: TGTGCCAGCAGTTACCAAACAGGGGGCATCTACGAGCAGTACTTC.

The chain couples TRBV5-1 to TRBJ2-7, with 7 nucleotides matching TRBD2. The ends lost 0 bases at V and 1 base at J; junction bases unmatched: 1. Per germline, CDR1 SGHRS and CDR2 YFSETQ. This CDR3 region has 14 residues. The CDR3 sequence is CASSLAGGSYEQYF. The CDR3, as DNA: TGCGCCAGCAGCTTGGCCGGGGGGTCCTACGAGCAGTACTTC.